The 6 T cell receptor beta chains below come from one sample, sequenced in a study of technical replicates of blood from a few donors. The protocol was immunoSEQ multiplex PCR, while the TCRdb copy is restricted to in-frame clones and leaves out a portion. The table includes more than 65,000 clones, around four fifths detected once. The sample taken for sequencing was PBMCs. The receptors were sampled from a human donor in good health. Some clones in this sample may be carry-over from other donors' samples.

The chain links TRBV5-6 to TRBJ1-2; TRBD1 might be the D (5 bases). Germline V gene data show CDR1 as SGHDT and CDR2 as YYEEEE. CDR3 size: 12 residues. Trimming stripped 3 bases from V and 4 bases from J, with 7 bases between. The CDR3 DNA follows: TGTGCCAGCAGCTCCGGGGGCTATGGCTACACCTTC. Translated: CASSSGGYGYTF.

CDR3 in DNA: TGTGCCAGCCGGGCCCTAGGAGGTGGCTACACCTTC. This translates into CASRALGGGYTF. The chain is built from TRBV27 and TRBJ1-2; D remains ambiguous. The V and J ends lost 8 bases and 7 bases respectively, with 14 bases between them. Germline CDR1 and CDR2: MNHEY and SMNVEV (reference sequence). CDR3 size: 12 residues.

CDR3 nucleotides: TGCGCCAGCAGCCTTAGGACTAGCGATGAGCAGTTCTTC. It yields the protein CASSLRTSDEQFF. V is TRBV5-1 and J is TRBJ2-1; 9 nucleotides agree with TRBD2. Losses at the gene ends were 4 bases for V and 8 bases for J; bases not matched to a gene: 4. CDR3 length: 13 amino acids. Germline loops: CDR1 SGHRS, CDR2 YFSETQ. The full variable domain, rest sourced from reference TRBV5-1 and TRBJ2-1, is KAGVTQTPRYLIKTRGQQVTLSCSPISGHRSVSWYQQTPGQGLQFLFEYFSETQRNKGNFPGRFSGRQFSNSRSEMNVSTLELGDSALYLCASSLRTSDEQFFGPGTRLTVL.

V is TRBV7-9 and J is TRBJ2-3, with D perhaps matching TRBD2 (7 bases). Germline values: CDR1 SEHNR, CDR2 FQNEAQ (reference sequence). The CDR3 is made up of 14 amino acids. With 5 bases removed from V and 6 bases from J, the gap between germline ends came to 15 bases. The CDR3 bases are TGTGCCAGCAGCCCTAGGGGGGGATCGGATACGCAGTATTTT. This encodes CASSPRGGSDTQYF.

This rearrangement joins TRBV7-8 to TRBJ1-2, with unresolved D. The CDR3 is 15 residues long. Trimming removed 2 bases from V and 7 bases from J, with 17 bases in between. Germline V gene lookup returns CDR1 SGHVS and CDR2 FQNEAQ. The CDR3 region is CASSLSRFDIVGYTF. CDR3 in DNA: TGTGCCAGCAGCTTATCGAGGTTCGATATTGTTGGCTACACCTTC. Based on the CDR3 plus reference TRBV7-8 and TRBJ1-2, the full variable domain is GAGVSQSPRYKVAKRGQDVALRCDPISGHVSLFWYQQALGQGPEFLTYFQNEAQLDKSGLPSDRFFAERPEGSVSTLKIQRTQQEDSAVYLCASSLSRFDIVGYTFGSGTRLTVV.

This clone was counted a few times. This chain connects TRBV10-3 to TRBJ2-7; 9 bases are a match to TRBD1. J gave up 6 bases and V 5 bases, and 11 bases lay outside the gene matches. The CDR3 contains 15 residues. Per the germline V gene, CDR1 is ENHRY and CDR2 is SYGVKD. The CDR3 region is CAISNPGQGSFEQYF. Written as DNA, the CDR3 is TGTGCCATCAGTAATCCGGGACAGGGATCGTTCGAGCAGTACTTC.